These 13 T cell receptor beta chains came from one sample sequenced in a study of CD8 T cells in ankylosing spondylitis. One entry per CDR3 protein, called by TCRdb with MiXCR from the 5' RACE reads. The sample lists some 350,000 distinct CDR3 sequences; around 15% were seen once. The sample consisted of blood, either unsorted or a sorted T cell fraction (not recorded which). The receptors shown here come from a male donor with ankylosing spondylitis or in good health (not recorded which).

Here the CDR3 reads CASSFGGVYEQYF. CDR3 nucleotides: TGTGCCAGCAGCTTCGGAGGGGTCTACGAGCAGTACTTC. This chain connects TRBV11-3 to TRBJ2-7; D is possibly TRBD2 (6 bases). The V end lost 3 bases, the J end lost 3 bases, and 9 bases lay between the germline ends. CDR3 length: 13 residues. The germline gives CDR1 SGHNT, CDR2 YENEEA.

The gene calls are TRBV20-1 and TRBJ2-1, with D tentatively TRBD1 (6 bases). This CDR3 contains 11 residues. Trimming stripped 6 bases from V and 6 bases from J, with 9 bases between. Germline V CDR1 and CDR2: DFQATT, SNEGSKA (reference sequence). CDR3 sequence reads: CSALTGNEQFF. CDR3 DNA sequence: TGCAGTGCGCTGACAGGCAATGAGCAGTTCTTC.

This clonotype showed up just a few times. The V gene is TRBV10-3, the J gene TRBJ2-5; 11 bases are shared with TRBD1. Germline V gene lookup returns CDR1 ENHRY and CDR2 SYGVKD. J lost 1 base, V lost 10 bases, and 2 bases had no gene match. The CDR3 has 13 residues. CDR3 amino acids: CATGQGAQETQYF. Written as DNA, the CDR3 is TGTGCCACCGGACAGGGGGCCCAAGAGACCCAGTACTTC.

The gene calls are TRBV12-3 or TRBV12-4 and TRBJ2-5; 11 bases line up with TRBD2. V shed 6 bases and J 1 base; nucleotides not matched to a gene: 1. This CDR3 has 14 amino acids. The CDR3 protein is CASRTSGVQETQYF. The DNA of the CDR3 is TGTGCCAGCAGGACTAGCGGGGTCCAAGAGACCCAGTACTTC.

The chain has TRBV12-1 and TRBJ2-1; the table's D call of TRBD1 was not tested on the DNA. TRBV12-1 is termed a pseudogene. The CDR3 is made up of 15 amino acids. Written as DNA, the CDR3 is TGTGCCAGCAGCTTTGGGCAGGGGGGGGTCGATGAGCAGTTCTTC. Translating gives CASSFGQGGVDEQFF.

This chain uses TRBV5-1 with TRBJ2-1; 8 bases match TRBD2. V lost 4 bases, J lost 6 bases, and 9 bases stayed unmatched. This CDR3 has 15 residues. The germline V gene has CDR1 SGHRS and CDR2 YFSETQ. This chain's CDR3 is CASSPGTRGINEQFF. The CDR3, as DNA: TGCGCCAGCAGCCCCGGGACTAGGGGAATCAATGAGCAGTTCTTC.

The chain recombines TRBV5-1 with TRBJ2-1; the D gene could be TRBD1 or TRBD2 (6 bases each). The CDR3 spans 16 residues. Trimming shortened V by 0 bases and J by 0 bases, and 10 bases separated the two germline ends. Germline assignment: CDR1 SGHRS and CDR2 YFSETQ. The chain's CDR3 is CASSLGGAISYNEQFF. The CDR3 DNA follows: TGCGCCAGCAGCTTGGGGGGGGCAATCTCCTACAATGAGCAGTTCTTC.

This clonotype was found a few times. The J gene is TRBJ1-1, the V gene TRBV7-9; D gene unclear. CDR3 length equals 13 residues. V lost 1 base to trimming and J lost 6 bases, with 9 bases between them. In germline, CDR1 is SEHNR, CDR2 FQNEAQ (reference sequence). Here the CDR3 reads CASSLDMASEAFF. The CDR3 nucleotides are TGTGCCAGCAGCTTAGACATGGCATCTGAAGCTTTCTTT.

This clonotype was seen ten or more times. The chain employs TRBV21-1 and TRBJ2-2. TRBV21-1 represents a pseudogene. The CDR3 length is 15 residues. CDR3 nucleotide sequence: TGTGCCAGCAGCTCTTCTGGCCTGAACACCGGGGAGCTGTTTTTT. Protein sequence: CASSSSGLNTGELFF.

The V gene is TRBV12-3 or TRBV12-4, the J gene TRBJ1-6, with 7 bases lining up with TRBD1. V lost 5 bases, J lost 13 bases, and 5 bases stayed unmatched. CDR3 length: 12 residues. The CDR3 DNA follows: TGTGCCAGCAGTACAGGGGAGATTCCCCTCCACTTT. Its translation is CASSTGEIPLHF.

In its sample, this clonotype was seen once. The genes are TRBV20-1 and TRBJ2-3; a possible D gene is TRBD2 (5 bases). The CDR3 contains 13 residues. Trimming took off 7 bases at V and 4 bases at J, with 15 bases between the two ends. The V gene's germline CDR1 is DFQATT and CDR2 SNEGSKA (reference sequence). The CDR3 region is CSGVERAPDTQYF. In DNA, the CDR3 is TGCAGTGGAGTAGAGAGGGCCCCAGATACGCAGTATTTT.

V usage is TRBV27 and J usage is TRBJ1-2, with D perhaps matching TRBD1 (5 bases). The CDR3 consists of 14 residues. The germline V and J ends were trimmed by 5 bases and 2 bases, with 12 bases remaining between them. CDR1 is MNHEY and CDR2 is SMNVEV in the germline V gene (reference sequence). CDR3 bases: TGTGCCAGCAGTAGTACAGGCAGAAACTATGGCTACACCTTC. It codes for CASSSTGRNYGYTF.

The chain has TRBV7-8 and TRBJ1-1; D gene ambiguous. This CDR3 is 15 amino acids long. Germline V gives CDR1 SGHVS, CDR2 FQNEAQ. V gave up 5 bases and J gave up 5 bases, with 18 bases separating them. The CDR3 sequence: CASSPPGGVGTEAFF. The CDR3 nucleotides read TGTGCCAGCAGCCCTCCCGGCGGGGTAGGGACTGAAGCTTTCTTT.